This is a list of T cell receptor beta chains from one sample in a study of cytomegalovirus exposure and HLA in healthy donors. Produced via immunoSEQ multiplex PCR; TCRdb's table is partial and in-frame only. The data show 250,000 to 400,000 clones, with 88% seen just once and approximately 0.9% held by the top ten. The sample consisted of PBMCs. The receptors stem from a man aged 25 to 45 in good health and CMV-seronegative. CDR3s include the opening cysteine and the closing phenylalanine or tryptophan. D genes are given only for firm matches. Rows give clone size only sometimes, using once, few, many, or a class for an expanded clone.

>.|TRBV19|TRBJ1-2|13|once
TGTGCCAGTAGTGTCGACAGAGTCTATGGCTACACCTTC
CASSVDRVYGYTF
>TRBD1|TRBV6-5|TRBJ1-2|13|.
TGTGCCAGCATGCAGGGACAGGGTAGTCGCTACACCTTC
CASMQGQGSRYTF
>.|TRBV5-1|TRBJ2-3|15|.
TGCGCCAGCAGCTTGGAGCTGGAGTACACAGATACGCAGTATTTT
CASSLELEYTDTQYF
>.|TRBV6-1|TRBJ1-2|15|few
TGTGCCAGCAGTGAATGGGTTATTGACAGGAGTGGCTACACCTTC
CASSEWVIDRSGYTF
>.|TRBV19|TRBJ1-5|18|.
TGTGCCAGTAGTATGGTGCCCACTTTTGGCAGGGTGAATCAGCCCCAGCATTTT
CASSMVPTFGRVNQPQHF
>TRBD1|TRBV7-9|TRBJ1-4|15|.
TGTGCCAGCAGTCTCCAGGGGGCAACTAATGAAAAACTGTTTTTT
CASSLQGATNEKLFF
>.|TRBV6-1|TRBJ2-3|14|.
TGTGCCAGCAGTGAGGGCCCAGGGACAGATACGCAGTATTTT
CASSEGPGTDTQYF
>.|TRBV11-2|TRBJ1-1|17|.
TGTGCCAGCAGCTCCGGGGGGCGGTTAGAGCAAGGGACTGAAGCTTTCTTT
CASSSGGRLEQGTEAFF
>.|TRBV7-2|TRBJ2-7|13|.
TGTGCCAGCAGCTTACCGCCCGCCGGCGAGCAGTACTTC
CASSLPPAGEQYF
>TRBD2|TRBV7-9|TRBJ2-2|15|once
TGTGCCAGCAGCTTAGACGGGGGGGCCGCCGGGGAGCTGTTTTTT
CASSLDGGAAGELFF
>.|TRBV9|TRBJ2-7|14|.
TGTGCCAGCAGCGCAGACAGGGAGGTCTACGAGCAGTACTTC
CASSADREVYEQYF
>.|TRBV5-6|TRBJ2-3|14|.
TGTGCCAGCAGTACAGGGTGGGCGACAGATACGCAGTATTTT
CASSTGWATDTQYF
>TRBD1|TRBV4-3|TRBJ2-7|16|.
TGCGCCAGCAGCCCAGGGAGCCTAGGACAGGCCTACGAGCAGTACTTC
CASSPGSLGQAYEQYF
>.|TRBV18|TRBJ2-6|18|.
TGTGCCAGCTCACCATTGGCGGTAGACCCCTCTGGGGCCAACGTCCTGACTTTC
CASSPLAVDPSGANVLTF
>.|TRBV2|TRBJ1-4|16|.
TGTGCCAGCAGTCGGTGGGGCCCAGCAACTAATGAAAAACTGTTTTTT
CASSRWGPATNEKLFF
>.|TRBV7-2|TRBJ1-1|18|once
TGTGCCAGCAGCTTAGCTTACGTATCCCAGGATGTGAACACTGAAGCTTTCTTT
CASSLAYVSQDVNTEAFF
>.|TRBV5-1|TRBJ2-2|14|.
TGCGCCAGCAGCTTTCAGGGCGGCACCGGGGAGCTGTTTTTT
CASSFQGGTGELFF
>.|TRBV7-2|TRBJ1-1|15|.
TGTGCCAGCAGCTTTTCCTTCGTTCTACGCACTGAAGCTTTCTTT
CASSFSFVLRTEAFF
>.|TRBV7-2|TRBJ2-7|18|.
TGTGCCAGCAGCCCCCATCTTCTTGGAGGGGGCGCGATCTACGAGCAGTACTTC
CASSPHLLGGGAIYEQYF
>.|TRBV6-6|TRBJ1-2|13|.
TGTGCCAGCAGTCCTAGGACAACCGATGGCTACACCTTC
CASSPRTTDGYTF
>.|TRBV7-8|TRBJ1-3|16|.
TGTGCCAGCAGCTTAGGCGTACAGAGGGCTGGAAACACCATATATTTT
CASSLGVQRAGNTIYF
>.|TRBV7-6|TRBJ2-6|16|once
TGTGCCAGCAGCCATTGGGAGGACTCTGGGGCCAACGTCCTGACTTTC
CASSHWEDSGANVLTF
>.|TRBV19|TRBJ1-2|12|.
TGTGCCAGCGAGACAGTGTCAGATGGCTACACCTTC
CASETVSDGYTF
>.|TRBV6-5|TRBJ1-6|13|.
TGTGCCAGCAGTGCACGGGATAATTCACCCCTCCACTTT
CASSARDNSPLHF
>TRBD1|TRBV13|TRBJ2-1|16|.
TGTGCCAGCAGACGGGACAGCCAGAGCTCCTACAATGAGCAGTTCTTC
CASRRDSQSSYNEQFF
>TRBD1|TRBV5-5|TRBJ2-1|16|.
TGTGCCAGCAGCCCGGGTCCCGGGACAGGTTACAATGAGCAGTTCTTC
CASSPGPGTGYNEQFF
>TRBD1|TRBV7-9|TRBJ1-2|17|.
TGTGCCAGCAGCTTCCCTACCGGGACAGGGGGATCCTATGGCTACACCTTC
CASSFPTGTGGSYGYTF
>TRBD1|TRBV27|TRBJ2-1|14|.
TGTGCCAGCAGTCCCGGGACAGACTACAATGAGCAGTTCTTC
CASSPGTDYNEQFF
>TRBD1|TRBV18|TRBJ2-7|14|.
TGTGCCAGCTCACCCCCGGGACAGGGGATCGAGCAGTACTTC
CASSPPGQGIEQYF
>TRBD1|TRBV4-3|TRBJ2-2|18|.
TGCGCCAGCAGCCAAGGACACCGGGACAGGGGACGGACCGGGGAGCTGTTTTTT
CASSQGHRDRGRTGELFF
>TRBD1|TRBV7-2|TRBJ1-5|17|.
TGTGCCAGCAGCTTAGATTCCGGGACAGGGGGTTCCAGGCCCCAGCATTTT
CASSLDSGTGGSRPQHF
>.|TRBV18|TRBJ2-7|12|.
TGTGCCAGCTCACCGGGGGGTGACGAGCAGTACTTC
CASSPGGDEQYF
>.|TRBV27|TRBJ2-3|12|.
TGTGCCAGTATGACAGCTACAGATACGCAGTATTTT
CASMTATDTQYF
>TRBD1|TRBV4-1|TRBJ1-2|16|.
TGCGCCAGCAGCCAAGAAGGGGACAGGGGGCAAGATGGCTACACCTTC
CASSQEGDRGQDGYTF
>TRBD2|TRBV4-3|TRBJ2-7|15|.
TGCGCCAGCAGCCAAGGGGCTAGCGGGGGGTACGAGCAGTACTTC
CASSQGASGGYEQYF
>TRBD2|TRBV19|TRBJ2-3|15|.
TGTGCCAGTAGTATCGCGGGGGGCCCTCGGGATACGCAGTATTTT
CASSIAGGPRDTQYF
>TRBD1|TRBV6-5|TRBJ2-1|15|.
TGTGCCAGCAGTCTCGGGACAGGGGGGTACAATGAGCAGTTCTTC
CASSLGTGGYNEQFF
>.|TRBV1|TRBJ1-1|16|.
TGCACCAGCAGCCAGGGCGACAGGGGCGAGAACACTGAAGCTTTCTTT
CTSSQGDRGENTEAFF
>TRBD2|TRBV11-2|TRBJ2-3|15|.
TGTGCCAGCAGCCTCTCACGGGGGGGCACAGATACGCAGTATTTT
CASSLSRGGTDTQYF
>.|TRBV10-2|TRBJ2-1|14|.
TGCGCCAGCGGAGGTGTAGGGGGGGCCCGTGAGCAGTTCTTC
CASGGVGGAREQFF
>.|TRBV7-2|TRBJ1-1|14|.
TGTGCCAGCAGCTGGGGGCCGGGCCGGACTGAAGCTTTCTTT
CASSWGPGRTEAFF
>.|TRBV25-1|TRBJ2-7|14|.
TGTGCCAGCAGTGAGGGCAGGGAGGCCCACGAGCAGTACTTC
CASSEGREAHEQYF
>TRBD1|TRBV6-5|TRBJ1-1|15|.
TGTGCCAGCAGTTACCGGCAGGGGGCAAGCACTGAAGCTTTCTTT
CASSYRQGASTEAFF
>TRBD1|TRBV5-4|TRBJ2-7|14|.
TGTGCCAGCAGCTTTGGGCAGGGGGCTGGCGAGCAGTACTTC
CASSFGQGAGEQYF
>TRBD2|TRBV18|TRBJ2-3|16|.
TGTGCCAGCTCACCTGGACTAGCGGGTAGGACAGATACGCAGTATTTT
CASSPGLAGRTDTQYF
>TRBD2|TRBV4-1|TRBJ2-2|16|.
TGCGCCAGCAGCCAAGTCTGGCGGGGGGCCTCCGGGGAGCTGTTTTTT
CASSQVWRGASGELFF
>.|TRBV11-2|TRBJ1-5|13|.
TGTGCCAGCAGCTCCTCTTTCGCGAGGCCCCAGCATTTT
CASSSSFARPQHF
>.|TRBV5-1|TRBJ2-1|14|once
TGCGCCAGCAGAACTAAACTAGCAAGGGATGAGCAGTTCTTC
CASRTKLARDEQFF